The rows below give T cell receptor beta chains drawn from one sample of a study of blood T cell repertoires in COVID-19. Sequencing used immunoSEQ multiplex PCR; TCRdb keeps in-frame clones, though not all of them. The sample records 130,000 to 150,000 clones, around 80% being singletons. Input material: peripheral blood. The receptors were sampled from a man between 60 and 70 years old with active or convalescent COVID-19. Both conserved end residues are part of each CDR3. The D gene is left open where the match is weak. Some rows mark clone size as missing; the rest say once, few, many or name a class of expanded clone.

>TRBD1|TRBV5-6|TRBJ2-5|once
CASSPPDRGSYQETQYF
TGTGCCAGCAGCCCACCTGACAGGGGTAGCTACCAAGAGACCCAGTACTTC
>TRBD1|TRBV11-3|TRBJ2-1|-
CASSLDRGRGNEQFF
TGTGCCAGCAGCTTAGACAGGGGGCGAGGCAATGAGCAGTTCTTC
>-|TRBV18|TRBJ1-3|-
CASSPLSSGNTIYF
TGTGCCAGCTCACCATTGAGCTCTGGAAACACCATATATTTT
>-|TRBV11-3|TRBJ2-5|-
CASSLRSSGQQETQYF
TGTGCCAGCAGCTTAAGATCCAGCGGCCAGCAAGAGACCCAGTACTTC
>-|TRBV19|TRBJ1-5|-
CASSTRGSSVGQPQHF
TGTGCCAGTAGTACGCGGGGGAGCTCGGTAGGTCAGCCCCAGCATTTT
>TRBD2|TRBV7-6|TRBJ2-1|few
CASSPLLAVDYNEQFF
TGTGCCAGCAGCCCACTCCTAGCGGTAGACTACAATGAGCAGTTCTTC
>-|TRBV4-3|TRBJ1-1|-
CASSQDSMNTEAFF
TGCGCCAGCAGCCAAGACAGTATGAACACTGAAGCTTTCTTT
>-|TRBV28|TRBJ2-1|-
CASSLTGQGSYNEQFF
TGTGCCAGCAGTTTAACGGGACAAGGGTCTTACAATGAGCAGTTCTTC
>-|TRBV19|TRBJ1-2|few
CASSGNRRQMGGYTF
TGTGCCAGTAGTGGAAACAGGCGACAGATGGGAGGCTACACCTTC
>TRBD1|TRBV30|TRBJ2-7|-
CAWRNQGAGEQYF
TGTGCCTGGAGAAATCAGGGGGCAGGGGAGCAGTACTTC
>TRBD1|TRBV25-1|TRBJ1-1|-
CASGRQGVSFF
TGTGCCAGCGGAAGACAGGGAGTATCTTTCTTT
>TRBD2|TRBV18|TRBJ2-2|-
CASSPLAGVGELFF
TGTGCCAGCTCACCATTAGCGGGAGTCGGGGAGCTGTTTTTT
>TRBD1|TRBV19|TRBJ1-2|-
CASSTGQGYGYTF
TGTGCCAGTAGTACTGGACAGGGCTATGGCTACACCTTC
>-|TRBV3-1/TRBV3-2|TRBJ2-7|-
CASSQDLGGPYEQYF
TGTGCCAGCAGCCAAGATCTCGGGGGGCCCTACGAGCAGTACTTC
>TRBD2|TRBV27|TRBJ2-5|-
CASSDSGRASQETQYF
TGTGCCAGCAGTGACAGCGGGAGAGCTAGCCAAGAGACCCAGTACTTC
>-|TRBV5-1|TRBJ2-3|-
CASRRDVASTDTQYF
TGCGCCAGCAGGCGGGACGTTGCTTCCACAGATACGCAGTATTTT
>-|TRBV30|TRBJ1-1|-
CAWWEGEAFF
TGTGCCTGGTGGGAGGGTGAAGCTTTCTTT
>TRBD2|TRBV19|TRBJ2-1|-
CASSIWASGETYNEQFF
TGTGCCAGTAGTATATGGGCTAGCGGGGAAACTTACAATGAGCAGTTCTTC
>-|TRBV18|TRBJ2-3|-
CASSPDRNTDTQYF
TGTGCCAGCTCACCTGACAGGAACACAGATACGCAGTATTTT
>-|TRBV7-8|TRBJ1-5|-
CASSPGHNQPQHF
TGTGCCAGCAGCCCCGGTCATAATCAGCCCCAGCATTTT
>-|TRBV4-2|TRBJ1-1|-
CASSQDLFLRTNTEAFF
TGTGCCAGCAGCCAAGATCTGTTTCTGAGGACTAACACTGAAGCTTTCTTT
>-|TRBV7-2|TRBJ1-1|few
CASSLMGQNTEAFF
TGTGCCAGCAGCTTAATGGGACAGAACACTGAAGCTTTCTTT
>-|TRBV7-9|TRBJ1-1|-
CASSLGHRERDTEAFF
TGTGCCAGCAGCCTGGGACACCGAGAGAGGGACACTGAAGCTTTCTTT
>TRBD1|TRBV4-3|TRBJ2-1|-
CASRGQGAIHNEQFF
TGCGCCAGCAGAGGACAGGGGGCAATCCACAATGAGCAGTTCTTC
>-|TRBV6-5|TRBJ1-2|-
CASTFTHGKGGYTF
TGTGCCAGCACCTTTACCCACGGGAAGGGAGGCTACACCTTC
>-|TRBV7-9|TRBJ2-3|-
CATVIVGGAPTDTQYF
TGTGCCACCGTAATAGTGGGCGGGGCACCCACAGATACGCAGTATTTT
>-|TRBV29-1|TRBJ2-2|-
CSVEKHAPPGTGELFF
TGCAGCGTTGAGAAACATGCCCCTCCAGGTACCGGGGAGCTGTTTTTT
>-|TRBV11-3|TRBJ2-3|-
CASSPRWTGGTSTDTQYF
TGTGCCAGCAGCCCCCGGTGGACTGGAGGAACTAGCACAGATACGCAGTATTTT
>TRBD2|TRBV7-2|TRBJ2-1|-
CASSKVGTSAPSPYNEQFF
TGTGCCAGCAGTAAAGTTGGGACTAGCGCCCCATCCCCCTACAATGAGCAGTTCTTC
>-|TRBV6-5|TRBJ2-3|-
CASSYSKARGDTQYF
TGTGCCAGCAGTTACTCGAAGGCCAGGGGTGATACGCAGTATTTT
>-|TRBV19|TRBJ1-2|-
CASSIDVQESYGYTF
TGTGCCAGTAGTATAGATGTACAGGAGTCGTATGGCTACACCTTC
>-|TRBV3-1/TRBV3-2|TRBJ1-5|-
CASSTRGSNQPQHF
TGTGCCAGCAGCACAAGGGGAAGCAATCAGCCCCAGCATTTT
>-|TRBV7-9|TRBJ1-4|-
CASSSQEPKLFF
TGTGCCAGCAGCTCACAGGAACCAAAACTGTTTTTT
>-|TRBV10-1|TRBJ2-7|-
CASSEYGGGRSYEQYF
TGCGCCAGCAGTGAGTACGGCGGGGGCCGATCCTACGAGCAGTACTTC
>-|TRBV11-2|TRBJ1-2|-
CASSSQGPSYGYTF
TGTGCCAGCAGCTCTCAGGGGCCCTCCTATGGCTACACCTTC
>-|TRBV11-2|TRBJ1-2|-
CASSLDLQGAYNYGYTF
TGTGCCAGCAGCTTAGACTTGCAAGGAGCATACAACTATGGCTACACCTTC
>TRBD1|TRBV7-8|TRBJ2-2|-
CASSLRDRGLGTGELFF
TGTGCCAGCAGCCTCCGGGACAGGGGGCTCGGGACCGGGGAGCTGTTTTTT
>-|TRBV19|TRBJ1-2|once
CASSMMSQGHYGYTF
TGTGCCAGTAGTATGATGTCGCAGGGTCACTATGGCTACACCTTC
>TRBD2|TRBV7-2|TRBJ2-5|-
CASSRLGGGVSETQYF
TGTGCCAGCAGTCGATTGGGCGGGGGGGTCTCAGAGACCCAGTACTTC
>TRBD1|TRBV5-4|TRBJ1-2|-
CASSLEGQGNGYTF
TGTGCCAGCAGCTTGGAGGGACAGGGGAATGGCTACACCTTC
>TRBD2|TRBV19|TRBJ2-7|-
CASSPLWLAGEHTPAYEQYF
TGTGCCAGTAGCCCCCTATGGCTAGCGGGGGAACACACACCCGCTTACGAGCAGTACTTC
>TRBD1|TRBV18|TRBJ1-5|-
CASSPGQGHSNQPQHF
TGTGCCAGCTCACCTGGACAGGGGCATAGCAATCAGCCCCAGCATTTT
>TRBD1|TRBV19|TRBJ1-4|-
CASRIGQAYNEKLFF
TGTGCCAGTAGGATCGGACAGGCGTATAATGAAAAACTGTTTTTT
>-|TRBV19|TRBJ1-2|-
CAANKGDRYGYTF
TGTGCCGCAAATAAGGGGGACCGCTATGGCTACACCTTC
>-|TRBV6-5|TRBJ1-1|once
CASSQAWNTEAFF
TGTGCCAGCAGCCAGGCCTGGAACACTGAAGCTTTCTTT
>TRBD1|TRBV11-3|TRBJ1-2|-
CASSATGGRPYGYTF
TGTGCCAGCAGCGCGACAGGGGGCCGACCTTATGGCTACACCTTC
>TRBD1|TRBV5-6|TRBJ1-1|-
CASSLTGQGAEAFF
TGTGCCAGCAGCTTGACCGGACAGGGTGCTGAAGCTTTCTTT